This TCR beta chain is drawn from a study of radiation and T cells in renal cell carcinoma. Study overall: Nephrectomy followed 15 Gy stereotactic body radiation by 4 weeks.

The germline CDR1 and CDR2 sequences are MRHNA and SNTAGT. There are 13 residues in the CDR3. Method: immunoSEQ multiplex PCR; TCRdb's copy keeps in-frame clones and lacks some. In the table there are some 120,000 clones, 85% to 90% of which are singletons. Remarks on this clone: No antigen is known for it. At one end, the junction sequence differs from germline, possibly due to a read error.

As for time point: blood 2 weeks post-SBRT. Treatment specified: 15 Gy SBRT to primary tumor, nephrectomy 4 weeks later. Serial blood draws occurred at baseline and 2 and 4 weeks post-SBRT. Study outcomes and limitations: Top tumor clonotypes rose in blood 2 weeks post-radiation, then contracted. Without pretreatment biopsies, baseline tumor clonotype presence was undetermined.

The sequencing used blood, collected from a patient whose treatment included radiotherapy and nephrectomy. The chain couples TRBV6-4 to TRBJ1-2; 7 nucleotides line up with TRBD1. This TCR was recovered from a woman in her 70s with renal cell carcinoma. In DNA, the CDR3 is TGTGCCAGCAGTGACTTCGACACAGGGGCTATGGGGTTC. Translated: CASSDFDTGAMGF.